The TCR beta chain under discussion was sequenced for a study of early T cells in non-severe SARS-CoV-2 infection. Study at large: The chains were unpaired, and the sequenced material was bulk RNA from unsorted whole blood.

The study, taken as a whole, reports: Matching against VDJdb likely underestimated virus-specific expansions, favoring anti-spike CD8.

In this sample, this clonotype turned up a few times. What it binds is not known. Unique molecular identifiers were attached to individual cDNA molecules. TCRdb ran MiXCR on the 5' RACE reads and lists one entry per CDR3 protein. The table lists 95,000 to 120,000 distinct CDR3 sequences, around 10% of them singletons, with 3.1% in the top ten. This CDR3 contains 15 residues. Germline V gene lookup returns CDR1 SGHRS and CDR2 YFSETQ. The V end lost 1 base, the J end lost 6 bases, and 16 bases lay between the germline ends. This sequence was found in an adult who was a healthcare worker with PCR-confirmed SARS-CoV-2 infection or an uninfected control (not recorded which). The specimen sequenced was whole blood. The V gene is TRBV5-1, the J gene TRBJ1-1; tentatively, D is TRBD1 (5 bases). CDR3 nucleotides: TGCGCCAGCAGCTTGACCGGGGGAGGGATCCCTGAAGCTTTCTTT. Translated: CASSLTGGGIPEAFF. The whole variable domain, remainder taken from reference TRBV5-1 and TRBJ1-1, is KAGVTQTPRYLIKTRGQQVTLSCSPISGHRSVSWYQQTPGQGLQFLFEYFSETQRNKGNFPGRFSGRQFSNSRSEMNVSTLELGDSALYLCASSLTGGGIPEAFFGQGTRLTVV.